These 14 T cell receptor beta chains originate from one sample sequenced in a study of shared clonotypes between healthy human individuals (dated by TCRdb to the early 2020s). Library generation was performed with the immunoSEQ multiplex PCR assay. The table comes from immuneACCESS by way of TCRdb, which keeps in-frame sequences with V and J called. Part of the clones is missing from these tables; in studies checked, under half for an unresolved V gene and the rest for unknown reasons. The table for this sample lists 2 million to 3 million clones; 93% of them were counted only once. The biggest ten clones account for around 0.37% of the sample. Sequencing was done on a sample of naive CD4+ T cells from PBMCs. Explained via the paper, the cell subset or site label denotes: CD45RA+ positively selected. Receptors originate from a man aged 18 to 30 in good health. Some clones in this sample may be carry-over from other donors' samples.

The V gene is TRBV28, the J gene TRBJ1-1, with D perhaps matching TRBD1 (5 bases). Germline CDR1 is MDHEN and CDR2 is SYDVKM. The V end lost 10 bases, the J end lost 1 base, and 13 bases lay between the germline ends. The CDR3 sequence is 13 residues long. In nucleotides, the CDR3 is TGTGCCACCGAGACTGACAGGAACACTGAAGCTTTCTTT. Its translation is CATETDRNTEAFF.

Concerning this clone: Other nucleotide sequences from this sample produce the same CDR3. The chain has TRBV5-1 and TRBJ1-3; a possible D gene is TRBD1 (5 bases). Trimming removed 0 bases from V and 7 bases from J, with 8 bases in between. CDR3 length: 13 residues. Per germline, CDR1 SGHRS and CDR2 YFSETQ. The CDR3 protein is CASSLEGENTIYF. DNA for the CDR3: TGCGCCAGCAGCTTGGAAGGGGAGAACACCATATATTTT.

The J gene is TRBJ1-4, the V gene TRBV28; D is possibly TRBD1 (5 bases). This CDR3 spans 14 amino acids. Germline V gene lookup returns CDR1 MDHEN and CDR2 SYDVKM. The ends were cut back, 6 bases at V and 8 bases at J, with 16 bases in the middle. The CDR3 DNA follows: TGTGCCAGCAGAGGGGTTAGGGGTGGGGAAAAACTGTTTTTT. It is translated as CASRGVRGGEKLFF.

As regards this clone: Other DNA sequences within the sample encode an identical CDR3. The chain is built from TRBV11-2 and TRBJ2-7; no definite D call. Trimming removed 1 base at V and 2 bases at J, with 9 bases between. Per the germline V gene, CDR1 is SGHAT and CDR2 is FQNNGV. CDR3 length: 14 amino acids. CDR3 DNA: TGTGCCAGCAGCTTAGTCAGAAGACCCTACGAGCAGTACTTC. The encoded protein is CASSLVRRPYEQYF.

The V and J genes are TRBV27 and TRBJ1-1; no firm D call. Trimming stripped 10 bases from V and 2 bases from J, with 14 bases between. From germline, CDR1 is MNHEY and CDR2 SMNVEV (reference sequence). The CDR3 is 13 amino acids. This CDR3 is CATGPAVNTEAFF. The CDR3 nucleotides are TGTGCCACCGGGCCGGCAGTTAACACTGAAGCTTTCTTT.

CDR3 amino acids: CASSPAGGSYEQYF. The CDR3 nucleotides read TGTGCCAGCAGTCCCGCCGGGGGGTCCTACGAGCAGTACTTC. The genes are TRBV6-6 and TRBJ2-7, with TRBD2 matching over 7 bases. With 5 bases clipped from V and 1 base from J, the junction kept 5 bases outside the gene matches. Germline loops: CDR1 MNHNY, CDR2 SVGAGI (reference sequence). CDR3 length equals 14 residues.

This clone was seen once. The chain carries TRBV18 and TRBJ2-5, with 14 nucleotides matching TRBD2. Germline trimming cut 3 bases from V and 2 bases from J; bases unmatched to any gene: 2. The CDR3 runs 16 residues. Germline values: CDR1 KGHSH, CDR2 LQKENI. CDR3 sequence: CASSPGTSGRQETQYF. The CDR3 nucleotides are TGTGCCAGCTCACCCGGGACTAGCGGGAGACAAGAGACCCAGTACTTC.

The gene calls are TRBV9 and TRBJ2-3; a possible D gene is TRBD2 (5 bases). Germline lookup yields CDR1 SGDLS and CDR2 YYNGEE. The CDR3 sequence is 15 residues long. V was cut by 0 bases and J by 7 bases, with 15 bases left in between. The CDR3 coding sequence is TGTGCCAGCAGCGTAGAATCGGGAAACTACTATACGCAGTATTTT. This encodes CASSVESGNYYTQYF.

This clone was seen only once. The chain carries TRBV5-6 and TRBJ1-1; 7 positions match TRBD1. This CDR3 has 14 amino acids. V gave up 4 bases and J gave up 1 base; unmatched junction bases: 4. Germline assignment: CDR1 SGHDT and CDR2 YYEEEE. CDR3 loop: CASSLTGWNTEAFF. The CDR3 nucleotides are TGTGCCAGCAGCCTGACAGGGTGGAACACTGAAGCTTTCTTT.

J is TRBJ1-5 and V is TRBV6-1; D possibly corresponds to TRBD1 (6 bases). Between the trimmed V and J ends, which lost 7 bases and 4 bases, there was a span of 17 bases. CDR1 and CDR2 (germline): MNHNS, SASEGT. The CDR3 is 15 residues long. In DNA form, the CDR3 reads TGTGCCAGCAATTCGGCCTGGACAGCTAATCAGCCCCAGCATTTT. Protein: CASNSAWTANQPQHF.

The chain employs TRBV2 and TRBJ2-5; the D gene could be TRBD1 or TRBD2 (6 bases each). The V and J ends lost 7 bases and 4 bases respectively, with 16 bases between them. There are 14 residues in the CDR3. The germline CDR1 and CDR2 sequences are SNHLY and FYNNEI. CDR3 loop: CASTLAEGGETQYF. CDR3 DNA: TGTGCCAGCACGTTGGCGGAGGGGGGAGAGACCCAGTACTTC.

The chain couples TRBV21-1 to TRBJ2-2. TRBV21-1 is given as a pseudogene. The CDR3 consists of 16 residues. CDR3 region: CASSKVGKINTGELFF. CDR3 coding DNA: TGTGCCAGCAGCAAAGTGGGAAAGATCAACACCGGGGAGCTGTTTTTT.

The chain recombines TRBV5-1 with TRBJ2-1, with 8 nucleotides matching TRBD1. Trimming took 1 base from V and 4 from J; bases not matched to a gene: 4. Germline CDR1 SGHRS, CDR2 YFSETQ. The CDR3 loop spans 15 amino acids. The CDR3 is CASSLQGALYNEQFF. In nucleotides, the CDR3 is TGCGCCAGCAGCTTGCAGGGGGCCCTATACAATGAGCAGTTCTTC.

The genes are TRBV29-1 and TRBJ1-3; D not resolved. Trimming cost V 6 bases and J 8 bases, with 17 bases left between them. Germline CDR1 SQVTM, CDR2 ANQGSEA. This CDR3 is built from 13 residues. CDR3 nucleotide sequence: TGCAGCGTAATTCCCGGCCCCGCGGACACCATATATTTT. This translates into CSVIPGPADTIYF.